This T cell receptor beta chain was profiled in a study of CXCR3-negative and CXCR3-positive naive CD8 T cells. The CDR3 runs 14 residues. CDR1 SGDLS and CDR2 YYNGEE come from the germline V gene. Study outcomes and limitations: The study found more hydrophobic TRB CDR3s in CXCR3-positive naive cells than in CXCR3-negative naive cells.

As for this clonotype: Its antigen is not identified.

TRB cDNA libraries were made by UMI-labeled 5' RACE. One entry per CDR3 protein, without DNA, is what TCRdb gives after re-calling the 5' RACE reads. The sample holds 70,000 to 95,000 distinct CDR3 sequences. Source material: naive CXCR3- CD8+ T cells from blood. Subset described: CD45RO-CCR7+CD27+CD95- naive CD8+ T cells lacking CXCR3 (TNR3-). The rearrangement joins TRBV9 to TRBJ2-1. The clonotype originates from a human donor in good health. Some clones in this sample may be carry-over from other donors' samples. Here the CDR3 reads CASGRVLEVNEQFF.